A single sample gave rise to the 30 T cell receptor beta chains below, sequenced in a study of blood T cells in healthy people across ages. Primed by a sample-barcoded 5' primer and a J-beta primer mix, a second PCR proceeded for roughly 7 to 11 cycles. TCRdb re-called the 5' RACE reads with MiXCR, one entry per CDR3 protein. Of roughly 550,000 distinct CDR3 sequences in the sample, about 24% were seen once. The same data also contributed to another study, on T cells of mothers and their children.

Sequencing was done on a sample of blood. Every receptor here comes from a boy between 10 and 17 years old in good health.

The V and J genes are TRBV28 and TRBJ2-1; TRBD2 aligns across 9 bases. Trimming removed 5 bases from V and 2 bases from J; junction bases left unmatched: 7. Germline V CDR1 and CDR2: MDHEN, SYDVKM. CDR3 length: 16 residues. In DNA, the CDR3 is TGTGCCAGCAGTCCCGTAGCGGGGGCCGCCTACAATGAGCAGTTCTTC. It is translated as CASSPVAGAAYNEQFF. Looking up the rest from reference TRBV28 and TRBJ2-1 gives the full variable domain: DVKVTQSSRYLVKRTGEKVFLECVQDMDHENMFWYRQDPGLGLRLIYFSYDVKMKEKGDIPEGYSVSREKKERFSLILESASTNQTSMYLCASSPVAGAAYNEQFFGPGTRLTVL.

The genes are TRBV4-3 and TRBJ1-1, with D unclear. With 0 bases removed from V and 4 bases from J, the gap between germline ends came to 12 bases. Germline CDR1 LGHNA, CDR2 YSLEER. The length of the CDR3 is 15 residues. The CDR3 reads CASSQDFVPATEAFF. The CDR3 coding sequence is TGCGCCAGCAGCCAAGATTTCGTCCCAGCCACTGAAGCTTTCTTT.

This clonotype was seen only a few times. The rearrangement uses TRBV28 and TRBJ1-2; the D is unclear. V lost 5 bases to trimming and J lost 13 bases, with 20 bases between them. Germline V lookup: CDR1 MDHEN, CDR2 SYDVKM. The CDR3 is made up of 13 amino acids. CDR3 in DNA: TGTGCCAGCAGTCCCCCTGTCCCTCTGTATCTCACCTTC. Protein: CASSPPVPLYLTF.

The chain has TRBV7-9 and TRBJ1-3; no clear D. V gave up 5 bases and J gave up 7 bases, with 15 bases separating them. The germline V gene encodes CDR1 SEHNR and CDR2 FQNEAQ (reference sequence). This CDR3 has 14 amino acids. For the CDR3, the DNA is TGTGCCAGCAGCCTGGTAGAGGGCATCAACACCATATATTTT. Amino acid sequence: CASSLVEGINTIYF.

The chain carries TRBV5-1 and TRBJ2-1, with a tentative D call TRBD2 (6 bases). The length of the CDR3 is 17 residues. Trimming took 0 bases from V and 2 from J, leaving 15 bases between them. The germline V gene encodes CDR1 SGHRS and CDR2 YFSETQ. The CDR3, as DNA: TGCGCCAGCAGCTTGGGAGGGCGGGGAGGCGCCTACAATGAGCAGTTCTTC. Its protein product is CASSLGGRGGAYNEQFF.

The gene calls are TRBV20-1 and TRBJ2-7; D is ambiguous. The V and J ends lost 5 bases and 2 bases respectively, with 16 bases between them. CDR1 is DFQATT, CDR2 SNEGSKA, per germline (reference sequence). This CDR3 region has 14 residues. The CDR3 loop reads CSAYWVGNPYEQYF. CDR3 DNA sequence: TGCAGTGCTTATTGGGTCGGTAACCCCTACGAGCAGTACTTC.

This clonotype has only a few counts. The V gene is TRBV7-6, the J gene TRBJ2-7; 9 bases fit TRBD1. V shed 3 bases and J 3 bases; nucleotides not matched to a gene: 9. Germline CDR1 and CDR2: SGHVS and FNYEAQ. The length of the CDR3 is 16 residues. CDR3 loop: CASSFAGTGLGYEQYF. CDR3 bases: TGTGCCAGCAGCTTTGCCGGGACAGGGTTAGGCTACGAGCAGTACTTC.

The chain carries TRBV19 and TRBJ2-7; TRBD1 matches 10 bases. The CDR3 is 14 residues long. Germline V CDR1 and CDR2: LNHDA, SQIVND (reference sequence). V shed 4 bases, J shed 8 bases, and the junction held 8 bases outside the gene matches. The CDR3 protein is CASSTFRDRGKQYF. CDR3 sequence (DNA): TGTGCCAGTAGTACATTCCGGGACAGGGGAAAGCAGTACTTC.

The CDR3 protein is CASSPDLEETQYF. CDR3 sequence (DNA): TGCGCCAGCAGCCCAGATTTGGAGGAGACCCAGTACTTC. The chain is built from TRBV5-1 and TRBJ2-5; D uncertain. Per the germline V gene, CDR1 is SGHRS and CDR2 is YFSETQ. The CDR3 extends over 13 amino acids. Deletions cut 4 bases from V and 5 bases from J, with 12 bases between.

The genes are TRBV29-1 and TRBJ2-7; maybe TRBD1 (6 bases). CDR1 is SQVTM, CDR2 ANQGSEA, per germline. The length of the CDR3 is 10 residues. V was clipped by 3 bases and J by 6 bases, with 6 bases between them. CDR3 region: CSVDRGEQYF. CDR3 coding DNA: TGCAGCGTTGACAGGGGCGAGCAGTACTTC.

The rearrangement links TRBV30 to TRBJ2-5; D remains unclear. The germline CDR1 and CDR2 sequences are GTSNPN and SVGIG (reference sequence). The CDR3 consists of 15 residues. V shed 4 bases and J shed 0 bases, with 15 bases lying between them. The CDR3: CAWTENNGHQETQYF. CDR3 in DNA: TGTGCCTGGACCGAGAACAACGGACACCAAGAGACCCAGTACTTC.

This clonotype was counted a few times. The chain has TRBV14 and TRBJ2-5; D is undetermined. This CDR3 is 12 amino acids long. Deletions cut 5 bases from V and 5 bases from J, with 9 bases between. Germline CDR1 reads SGHDN; CDR2 reads FVKESK. The CDR3 DNA is TGTGCCAGCAGCTCCTCCCCGGAGACCCAGTACTTC. This translates into CASSSSPETQYF.

The rearrangement links TRBV19 to TRBJ1-1; 8 positions match TRBD1. V was clipped by 6 bases and J by 0 bases; unmatched bases: 3. The CDR3 consists of 14 residues. Germline lookup yields CDR1 LNHDA and CDR2 SQIVND (reference sequence). CDR3 in amino acids: CASSGGQVNTEAFF. In DNA form, the CDR3 reads TGTGCCAGTAGCGGGGGACAGGTGAACACTGAAGCTTTCTTT.

In its sample, this clonotype was seen a few times. V and J are TRBV28 and TRBJ1-4; possible D gene TRBD1, 6 bases. Deletions cut 3 bases from V and 8 bases from J, with 10 bases between. Germline V gene data show CDR1 as MDHEN and CDR2 as SYDVKM. This CDR3 is built from 13 residues. The CDR3 loop is CASSLTGAEKLFF. The DNA of the CDR3 is TGTGCCAGCAGTTTGACAGGAGCGGAAAAACTGTTTTTT.

The CDR3 bases are TGTGCCAGCAGCGAAGGGGGCCGGGCCAACGTCCTGACTTTC. It specifies CASSEGGRANVLTF. The genes are TRBV3-1 and TRBJ2-6, with 7 bases fitting TRBD1. CDR1 LGHDT and CDR2 YNNKEL come from the germline V gene (reference sequence). With V trimmed by 5 bases and J by 5 bases, 3 bases remained unmatched. The CDR3 spans 14 residues. Complete variable domain (other parts from reference TRBV3-1 and TRBJ2-6): DTAVSQTPKYLVTQMGNDKSIKCEQNLGHDTMYWYKQDSKKFLKIMFSYNNKELIINETVPNRFSPKSPDKAHLNLHINSLELGDSAVYFCASSEGGRANVLTFGAGSRLTVL.

This clonotype has more than one count but fewer than ten. The chain employs TRBV7-3 and TRBJ1-1; D not resolved. With 5 bases removed from V and 2 bases from J, the gap between germline ends came to 12 bases. The CDR3 is made up of 14 amino acids. Germline assignment: CDR1 SGHTA and CDR2 FQGTGA. In DNA, the CDR3 is TGTGCCAGCAGCCCCATGGGGAGTAACACTGAAGCTTTCTTT. It encodes CASSPMGSNTEAFF.

V usage is TRBV20-1 and J usage is TRBJ1-2; 7 nucleotides agree with TRBD1. The CDR3 runs to 14 residues. Trimming took 0 bases from V and 7 from J; bases not matched to a gene: 8. Germline V gene data show CDR1 as DFQATT and CDR2 as SNEGSKA (reference sequence). CDR3 region: CSARDPNRGGGYTF. CDR3 bases: TGCAGTGCTAGAGACCCCAACAGGGGAGGTGGCTACACCTTC.

This clonotype appeared a few times. The chain recombines TRBV5-5 with TRBJ2-7, with 10 bases aligning to TRBD1. Germline trimming cut 4 bases from V and 1 base from J; bases unmatched to any gene: 5. The germline gives CDR1 SGHKS, CDR2 YYEKEE (reference sequence). The CDR3 is 15 residues long. The CDR3 loop is CASSLGQGYSYEQYF. DNA of the CDR3: TGTGCCAGCAGCCTGGGACAGGGGTATTCCTACGAGCAGTACTTC.

This rearrangement joins TRBV27 to TRBJ2-7, with 7 bases matching TRBD1. The CDR3 contains 14 residues. Germline loops: CDR1 MNHEY, CDR2 SMNVEV (reference sequence). Trimming took 6 bases from V and 2 from J; bases not matched to a gene: 7. CDR3 in DNA: TGTGCCAGCAGCGCAGGGGGAACGGCCTACGAGCAGTACTTC. Amino acid sequence: CASSAGGTAYEQYF.

The CDR3 sequence: CASSYAWDTLQETQYF. CDR3 DNA sequence: TGTGCCAGCAGTTACGCCTGGGACACACTCCAAGAGACCCAGTACTTC. The J gene is TRBJ2-5, the V gene TRBV6-5; D is perhaps TRBD1 (6 bases). There are 16 residues in the CDR3. Trimming took off 2 bases at V and 1 base at J, with 14 bases between the two ends. Germline loops: CDR1 MNHEY, CDR2 SVGAGI.

This clonotype showed up just a few times. The chain has TRBV20-1 and TRBJ2-7; 7 bases match TRBD1. V trimming: 6 bases; J trimming: 1 base; junction bases outside the gene matches: 9. From germline, CDR1 is DFQATT and CDR2 SNEGSKA (reference sequence). The CDR3 runs 14 residues. CDR3 nucleotide sequence: TGCAGTGCGAGAACAGGGGTTGGTTCCTACGAGCAGTACTTC. Protein sequence: CSARTGVGSYEQYF.

The V gene is TRBV15, the J gene TRBJ2-5; D may correspond to TRBD1 or TRBD2 (5 bases each). The last part of the DNA fits TRBJ2-7 better; the J call may be wrong. The germline gives CDR1 LNHNV, CDR2 YYDKDF (reference sequence). CDR3 length: 17 amino acids. The CDR3: CATSAPLGRTRGNEQYF. Here the CDR3 DNA reads TGTGCCACCAGCGCCCCGTTAGGAAGGACGAGGGGTAACGAGCAGTACTTC.

The chain links TRBV6-4 to TRBJ2-5; 7 bases are a match to TRBD2. V shed 8 bases, J shed 5 bases, and the junction held 14 bases outside the gene matches. The CDR3 consists of 15 residues. CDR1 and CDR2 (germline): MRHNA, SNTAGT. CDR3 loop: CASCPSLREGETQYF. CDR3 DNA sequence: TGTGCCAGCTGTCCTTCCCTAAGGGAGGGGGAGACCCAGTACTTC.

This clonotype appeared once. The chain uses TRBV4-3 and TRBJ2-5, with D uncertain. The CDR3 extends over 13 amino acids. Germline V CDR1 and CDR2: LGHNA, YSLEER. Trimming stripped 0 bases from V and 3 bases from J, with 5 bases between. The chain's CDR3 is CASSQDQEETQYF. The CDR3 nucleotides read TGCGCCAGCAGCCAAGATCAGGAAGAGACCCAGTACTTC.

This chain connects TRBV3-1 to TRBJ2-7; no reliable D call. The V and J ends lost 2 bases and 1 base respectively, with 6 bases between them. The germline V gene has CDR1 LGHDT and CDR2 YNNKEL (reference sequence). The CDR3 extends over 13 amino acids. The CDR3 DNA reads as TGTGCCAGCAGCCAATACCAGTCCTACGAGCAGTACTTC. Translation: CASSQYQSYEQYF.

The table lists this clonotype with many counts. The chain combines TRBV4-3 with TRBJ2-5; D possibly uses TRBD1 or TRBD2 (6 bases each). V lost 0 bases to trimming and J lost 5 bases, with 13 bases between them. The germline CDR1 and CDR2 sequences are LGHNA and YSLEER. The CDR3 consists of 15 residues. The CDR3 loop reads CASSQDLGGRETQYF. The CDR3 coding sequence is TGCGCCAGCAGCCAAGATCTGGGGGGCCGGGAGACCCAGTACTTC.

This clonotype showed up just a few times. V gene TRBV7-2 combines with J gene TRBJ1-1; D possibly corresponds to TRBD1 (6 bases). V was cut by 5 bases and J by 7 bases, with 14 bases left in between. The CDR3 consists of 13 residues. Germline V gives CDR1 SGHTA, CDR2 FQGNSA. Here the CDR3 reads CASSRARGIEAFF. The CDR3 nucleotides read TGTGCCAGCAGCCGCGCAAGGGGGATTGAAGCTTTCTTT.

Ten or more counts support this clonotype. This chain links TRBV7-9 with TRBJ2-5; TRBD2 agrees at 8 bases. Matching the DNA end better, TRBJ2-7 makes the J call doubtful. This CDR3 has 16 amino acids. The germline CDR1 and CDR2 sequences are SEHNR and FQNEAQ (reference sequence). The CDR3 DNA is TGTGCCAGCAGCACACTCCCGACTAGCGAGGCCTACGAGCAGTACTTC. It codes for CASSTLPTSEAYEQYF.

This clonotype was seen a few times. The rearrangement joins TRBV4-1 to TRBJ2-5; no definite D call. Per the germline V gene, CDR1 is MGHRA and CDR2 is YSYEKL. This CDR3 is built from 15 residues. V dropped 1 base and J dropped 6 bases, with 15 bases sitting between them. The CDR3 sequence: CASSQGRRNGKTQYF. The CDR3 bases are TGCGCCAGCAGCCAAGGACGCCGGAATGGGAAGACCCAGTACTTC.

The chain couples TRBV12-3 or TRBV12-4 to TRBJ2-5; D gene ambiguous. The J call may be incorrect, as the DNA end agrees better with TRBJ2-1. CDR3 length equals 12 residues. CDR3 coding DNA: TGTGCCAGCACGGTAATAGGATTCGAGCAGTTCTTC. Translating it yields CASTVIGFEQFF.